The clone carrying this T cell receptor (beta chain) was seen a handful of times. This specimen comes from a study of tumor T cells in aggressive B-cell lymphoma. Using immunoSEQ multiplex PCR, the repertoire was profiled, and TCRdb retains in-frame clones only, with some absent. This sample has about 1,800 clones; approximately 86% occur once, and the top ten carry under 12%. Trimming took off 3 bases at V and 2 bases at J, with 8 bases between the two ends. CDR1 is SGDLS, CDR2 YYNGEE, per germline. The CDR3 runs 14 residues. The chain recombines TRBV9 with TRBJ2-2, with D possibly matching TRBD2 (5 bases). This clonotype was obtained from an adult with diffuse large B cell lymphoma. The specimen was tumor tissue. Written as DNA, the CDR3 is TGTGCCAGCAGCGGCCGACTAAACACCGGGGAGCTGTTTTTT. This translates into CASSGRLNTGELFF.